The clone carrying this T cell receptor (beta chain) was seen repeatedly, ten times or more. What it binds is unknown. The sample belongs to a study of breast tumors, draining lymph nodes, adjacent tissues. Broader study findings: Tumor TCR diversity was below lymph nodes but above nontumor tissue. Compared with basal-like, luminal-like tumors shared significantly more repertoire with nontumor tissue.

MiXCR, applied by TCRdb to the multiplex PCR reads, yields one record per CDR3 protein. The sample includes over 130,000 distinct CDR3 sequences, about 30% of them seen just once. Axillary draining lymph nodes of breast cancer patients supplied the node samples. The clonotype originates from a female donor with breast cancer. Some clones in this sample may be carry-over from other donors' samples. Sequencing was performed on axillary lymph node tissue.

The CDR3 DNA reads as TGTGCCTGGAGGTCCCCTCTTGAGGCGGGGGTAGCAACTAATGAAAAACTGTTTTTT. Protein: CAWRSPLEAGVATNEKLFF. The rearrangement uses TRBV30 and TRBJ1-4; D possibly corresponds to TRBD1 (5 bases). CDR1 and CDR2 (germline): GTSNPN, SVGIG (reference sequence). This CDR3 has 19 residues. V was cut by 3 bases and J by 0 bases, with 23 bases left in between.